This T cell receptor (beta chain) is drawn from a study of T cell repertoires in cytomegalovirus infection. Study-wide background: In public TCR beta signatures, there were indications of both CMV infection and matching HLA type.

In this sample, this clonotype turned up a few times. Its target is unknown. MiXCR, applied by TCRdb to the reads, yields one record per CDR3 protein. The data show around 300,000 distinct CDR3 sequences, over 7.5% seen once. Study-wide results and caveats: CMV-specific HLA-C-restricted TCR beta clonotypes dominated the ex vivo response. Public TCR beta family frequency separated CMV-and-HLA carriers, including in an independent cohort.

The TCR was taken from a human donor in good health (CMV status not recorded). Some clones in this sample may be carry-over from other donors' samples. The material sequenced was PBMCs.

Written as DNA, the CDR3 is TGTGCCACCAGAGGAGGACCGGGACAGGGGGCTTACGAGCAGTACTTC. As protein: CATRGGPGQGAYEQYF. The chain uses TRBV6-1 and TRBJ2-7; 12 nucleotides agree with TRBD1. Germline V gene lookup returns CDR1 MNHNS and CDR2 SASEGT. After removal of 10 bases from V and 4 bases from J, the junction contained 14 bases not matched to a gene. The CDR3 has 16 residues.